A selection of T cell receptor beta chains follows, all from one sample in a study of cytomegalovirus exposure and HLA in healthy donors. Some clones are missing from TCRdb's copy, which holds only in-frame ones; the method was immunoSEQ multiplex PCR. The sample shows about 91,000 clones, around 80% of them seen only once. The sequenced sample consisted of PBMCs. These receptors came from a male donor in good health and CMV-seropositive. Both conserved end residues are part of each CDR3. Each record gives: J gene, V gene, D gene, CDR3 protein, CDR3 DNA. The D gene is left open where the match is weak.

TRBJ2-3 | TRBV10-3 | . | CAISESYSDTQYF | TGTGCCATCAGTGAGTCCTACTCAGATACGCAGTATTTT
TRBJ2-7 | TRBV21-1 | . | CASSAHRDRGRILAGEQYF | TGTGCCAGCAGCGCACACCGGGACAGGGGGCGAATTCTGGCTGGCGAGCAGTACTTC
TRBJ1-3 | TRBV5-4 | TRBD1 | CASSSTGPGNTIYF | TGTGCCAGCAGCTCGACAGGGCCTGGAAACACCATATATTTT
TRBJ2-7 | TRBV27 | TRBD2 | CASSLRRGSTYEQYF | TGTGCCAGCAGTTTACGGCGCGGGAGTACCTACGAGCAGTACTTC
TRBJ2-1 | TRBV19 | TRBD2 | CASSLGTSGGLVGPSSYNEQFF | TGTGCCAGTAGTCTCGGGACTAGCGGGGGCCTCGTGGGACCAAGCTCCTACAATGAGCAGTTCTTC
TRBJ2-3 | TRBV11-2 | . | CADGVGGAADTQYF | TGTGCCGACGGGGTTGGGGGGGCTGCAGATACGCAGTATTTT
TRBJ1-6 | TRBV18 | TRBD1 | CASSTDRGNSPLHF | TGTGCCAGCTCAACAGACAGGGGGAATTCACCCCTCCACTTT
TRBJ2-7 | TRBV4-1 | . | CASSQDTPRRAYTYEQYF | TGCGCCAGCAGCCAAGATACCCCCAGGAGGGCGTATACATACGAGCAGTACTTC
TRBJ1-1 | TRBV6-1 | TRBD1 | CASSTRDRGAFF | TGTGCCAGCAGTACCCGGGACAGAGGGGCTTTCTTT
TRBJ1-5 | TRBV7-3 | . | CASSLLRLDQPQHF | TGTGCCAGCAGCTTACTCAGACTGGATCAGCCCCAGCATTTT
TRBJ2-7 | TRBV27 | . | CASSLSYGSSYEQYF | TGTGCCAGCAGTTTATCTTACGGGAGCTCCTACGAGCAGTACTTC
TRBJ1-5 | TRBV2 | . | CASSFDRWSQSSYSNQPQHF | TGTGCCAGCAGCTTCGATCGTTGGTCGCAGAGTAGCTATAGCAATCAGCCCCAGCATTTT